One sample yielded the 28 T cell receptor beta chains listed below, sequenced in a study of shared clonotypes between healthy human individuals. Sequencing used immunoSEQ multiplex PCR; TCRdb keeps in-frame clones, though not all of them. The repertoire holds about 490,000 clones, with 65% to 85% as singletons. The sequencing input was PBMCs. The receptors shown here come from a middle-aged woman in good health. Some clones in this sample may be carry-over from other donors' samples.

In the case of this clone: Other nucleotide sequences from this sample produce the same CDR3. This chain joins TRBV2 and TRBJ2-3, with 9 bases fitting TRBD2. CDR3 length: 15 amino acids. In germline, CDR1 is SNHLY, CDR2 FYNNEI. V lost 5 bases to trimming and J lost 0 bases; unmatched junction nucleotides: 3. The CDR3 reads CASSPTSGSTDTQYF. The CDR3 nucleotides are TGTGCCAGCAGTCCGACTAGCGGAAGCACAGATACGCAGTATTTT.

The chain joins TRBV19 to TRBJ2-3; D possibly matches TRBD1 or TRBD2 (6 bases each). Trimming took 5 bases from V and 4 from J, leaving 10 bases between them. Germline V CDR1 and CDR2: LNHDA, SQIVND (reference sequence). The CDR3 sequence is 13 residues long. CDR3 loop: CASSGGLADTQYF. DNA for the CDR3: TGTGCCAGTAGTGGGGGGCTAGCAGATACGCAGTATTTT.

The genes are TRBV5-1 and TRBJ1-2; 9 bases map to TRBD1. Germline lookup yields CDR1 SGHRS and CDR2 YFSETQ. Trimming cost V 0 bases and J 8 bases; bases outside gene matches: 11. CDR3 length equals 16 residues. The CDR3 region is CASSLATFGQGSGYTF. CDR3 DNA sequence: TGCGCCAGCAGCTTGGCGACTTTTGGACAGGGGAGCGGCTACACCTTC.

V usage is TRBV4-2 and J usage is TRBJ2-1; 7 nucleotides line up with TRBD2. Germline-derived CDR1 and CDR2 are LGHNA and YNFKEQ. CDR3 length: 16 amino acids. J lost 2 bases, V lost 1 base, and 5 bases had no gene match. CDR3 coding DNA: TGTGCCAGCAGCCAAGTTGGGGGGGATACCTACAATGAGCAGTTCTTC. Protein: CASSQVGGDTYNEQFF.

As to this clone: The junction departs from the called germline gene at one end, perhaps through a read error. The gene calls are TRBV7-7 and TRBJ2-1; TRBD2 matches 16 bases. Germline CDR1 is SSHAT and CDR2 is FNYEAQ (reference sequence). The CDR3 spans 16 residues. As DNA, the CDR3 is TGTGCTAGCAGCAAGGGACTAGCGGGAGGGGTCCATGAGCAGTTCTTC. Translated, it gives CASSKGLAGGVHEQFF.

This chain uses TRBV5-1 with TRBJ2-5; 7 bases align to TRBD2. Germline-derived CDR1 and CDR2 are SGHRS and YFSETQ. V lost 4 bases and J lost 4; bases outside the gene matches: 7. CDR3 size: 14 residues. The CDR3 DNA reads TGCGCCAGCAGCCGCGGGGAGGGTGCAGAGACCCAGTACTTC. Protein sequence: CASSRGEGAETQYF.

This clone has more than one count but fewer than ten. A much larger clone is a single base away; this may be a read error. This chain connects TRBV4-3 to TRBJ1-2; possible D gene TRBD1, 5 bases. This CDR3 has 14 residues. Germline V gene lookup returns CDR1 LGHNA and CDR2 YSLEER. The CDR3 DNA is TGCGCCAGCAGCCTGACAGAAACTAACTATGGCTGCACCTTC. It translates to CASSLTETNYGCTF.

The chain uses TRBV7-9 and TRBJ2-2; 9 nucleotides align to TRBD1. The junction had 5 bases not matched to a gene; V was cut back by 5 bases and J by 4 bases. Germline values: CDR1 SEHNR, CDR2 FQNEAQ (reference sequence). The CDR3 runs to 15 residues. The CDR3: CASSPQGAGTGELFF. CDR3 DNA sequence: TGTGCCAGCAGCCCACAGGGGGCGGGCACCGGGGAGCTGTTTTTT.

The V call is TRBV21-1, the J call TRBJ1-5; TRBD1, the D gene given by the table, was not confirmed from the DNA. TRBV21-1 is labeled a pseudogene. The length of the CDR3 is 13 residues. This CDR3 reads CASSSDRNQPQHF. For the CDR3, the DNA is TGTGCCAGCAGCTCGGACAGGAATCAGCCCCAGCATTTT.

The gene calls are TRBV9 and TRBJ2-1; 8 bases are shared with TRBD2. Germline V gives CDR1 SGDLS, CDR2 YYNGEE. The V segment lost 0 bases and the J segment 7 bases; nucleotides outside the gene matches: 6. CDR3 size: 15 residues. CDR3 protein: CASSVALAAWNEQFF. Here the CDR3 DNA reads TGTGCCAGCAGCGTAGCACTAGCGGCCTGGAATGAGCAGTTCTTC.

The chain has TRBV9 and TRBJ1-1; 8 nucleotides align to TRBD1. The germline CDR1 and CDR2 sequences are SGDLS and YYNGEE. The CDR3 extends over 15 amino acids. J gave up 5 bases and V 4 bases, and 10 bases lay outside the gene matches. In DNA, the CDR3 is TGTGCCAGCAGCCCCCGGACAGGGTCGGGGACTGAAGCTTTCTTT. It encodes CASSPRTGSGTEAFF.

The table lists this clone with a few counts. This chain connects TRBV27 to TRBJ2-7, with TRBD2 as a possible D gene (6 bases). The V gene lost 5 bases and the J gene lost 4 bases, with 24 bases spanning the gap. The germline CDR1 and CDR2 sequences are MNHEY and SMNVEV (reference sequence). CDR3 size: 17 residues. CDR3 loop: CASSPPGVGWYPYEQYF. CDR3 DNA: TGTGCCAGCAGTCCCCCGGGGGTAGGGTGGTACCCTTACGAGCAGTACTTC.

The V gene is TRBV10-1, the J gene TRBJ1-1; D remains ambiguous. V lost 1 base and J lost 5, with 11 bases in between. The CDR3 runs to 14 residues. The germline V gene has CDR1 WNHNN and CDR2 SYGVQD (reference sequence). CDR3 residues: CASSELSLGTEAFF. CDR3 nucleotides: TGCGCCAGCAGTGAGTTGTCCTTGGGGACTGAAGCTTTCTTT.

The chain uses TRBV15 and TRBJ2-7; D is possibly TRBD2 (5 bases). Looked up from germline, CDR1 is LNHNV and CDR2 is YYDKDF (reference sequence). The CDR3 contains 13 residues. V was pared by 0 bases and J by 7 bases, with 10 bases between. The CDR3 nucleotides are TGTGCCACCAGCAGAGATCCATCGGGGGAGCAGTACTTC. This codes for CATSRDPSGEQYF.

A word on this clone: A far bigger clonotype differs at one base, so this is likely a read error. The J gene is TRBJ2-1, the V gene TRBV7-2; 9 nucleotides align to TRBD2. This CDR3 comprises 14 residues. The trim removed 4 bases at V and 12 bases at J, leaving 10 bases unmatched. From germline, CDR1 is SGHTA and CDR2 FQGNSA. The CDR3 here is CASSYLREGGGQFF. CDR3 nucleotide sequence: TGTGCCAGCAGCTATTTGCGGGAGGGCGGTGGGCAGTTCTTC.

In this sample, this clone turned up a few times. For the CDR3, the DNA is TGCGCCAGCAGCCCCTACGGACAGGGAATAGATTCACCCCTCCACTTT. Amino acids: CASSPYGQGIDSPLHF. The gene calls are TRBV4-3 and TRBJ1-6, with 8 bases fitting TRBD1. The V gene end was trimmed by 4 bases and the J gene end by 8 bases; junction bases not matched to a gene: 10. Looked up from germline, CDR1 is LGHNA and CDR2 is YSLEER. The CDR3 extends over 16 amino acids.

The V call is TRBV13, the J call TRBJ2-7; 9 nucleotides align to TRBD2. Germline lookup yields CDR1 PRHDT and CDR2 FYEKMQ (reference sequence). The CDR3 consists of 17 residues. V shed 5 bases, J shed 3 bases, and the junction held 14 bases outside the gene matches. In DNA form, the CDR3 reads TGTGCCAGCAGCCGAGAGGGAGCGGGAGGCTTTATCTACGAGCAGTACTTC. Its translation is CASSREGAGGFIYEQYF.

The chain uses TRBV7-2 and TRBJ2-2; D may be TRBD1 (5 bases). The germline gives CDR1 SGHTA, CDR2 FQGNSA. CDR3 length equals 17 residues. V lost 1 base and J 0 bases, leaving 12 bases between the germline ends. For the CDR3, the DNA is TGTGCCAGCAGCTTAGATGGACAACACGCGAACACCGGGGAGCTGTTTTTT. As protein: CASSLDGQHANTGELFF.

A note on this clone: This likely stems from a read error, as it lies one base from a far larger clone. The J gene is TRBJ2-7, the V gene TRBV28, with D possibly being TRBD1 (6 bases). Trimming took off 2 bases at V and 6 bases at J, with 17 bases between the two ends. The CDR3 contains 15 residues. The germline V gene has CDR1 MDHEN and CDR2 SYDVKM. CDR3 bases: TGTGCCAGCAGTTTAGTTGACAGGTGGCATATCGAGCAGTACTTC. It is translated as CASSLVDRWHIEQYF.

Regarding this clone: This likely stems from a read error, as it lies one base from a far larger clone. The same CDR3 also results from other DNA sequences found in this sample. This sequence joins TRBV25-1 and TRBJ1-2; D perhaps matches TRBD1 (6 bases). Germline values: CDR1 MGHDK, CDR2 SYGVNS. V was clipped by 2 bases and J by 4 bases, with 11 bases between them. The CDR3 extends over 14 amino acids. The CDR3: CASSEVTGTYGYTF. CDR3 bases: TGTGCCAGCAGTGAAGTTACAGGGACCTATGGCTACACCTTC.

A note on this clone: A read error likely explains this, since a far larger clone differs by one base. The rearrangement joins TRBV28 to TRBJ1-1, with 8 bases lining up with TRBD1. Germline CDR1 MDHEN, CDR2 SYDVKM. Losses at the gene ends were 2 bases for V and 7 bases for J; bases not matched to a gene: 3. The CDR3 has 13 residues. The CDR3 loop is CASSLDRGDEAFF. The CDR3 DNA sequence: TGTGCCAGCAGTTTAGACAGGGGCGATGAAGCTTTCTTT. Full variable domain (remainder filled in from reference TRBV28 and TRBJ1-1): DVKVTQSSRYLVKRTGEKVFLECVQDMDHENMFWYRQDPGLGLRLIYFSYDVKMKEKGDIPEGYSVSREKKERFSLILESASTNQTSMYLCASSLDRGDEAFFGQGTRLTVV.

The J gene is TRBJ2-1, the V gene TRBV6-1; 11 bases align to TRBD2. The CDR3 is made up of 15 amino acids. In germline, CDR1 is MNHNS, CDR2 SASEGT. J gave up 6 bases and V 3 bases, and 4 bases lay outside the gene matches. CDR3 sequence: CASSDIAGGFNEQFF. CDR3 nucleotide sequence: TGTGCCAGCAGTGACATAGCGGGAGGGTTCAATGAGCAGTTCTTC.

The rearrangement joins TRBV9 to TRBJ1-3; D remains unclear. V gave up 0 bases and J gave up 3 bases, with 1 base separating them. Germline values: CDR1 SGDLS, CDR2 YYNGEE. The CDR3 spans 12 residues. CDR3 DNA: TGTGCCAGCAGCGTAGTTGGAAACACCATATATTTT. This gives the protein CASSVVGNTIYF.

The chain combines TRBV28 with TRBJ2-1; possible D gene TRBD2, 6 bases. Germline lookup yields CDR1 MDHEN and CDR2 SYDVKM. This CDR3 contains 15 residues. V was trimmed by 3 bases and J by 4 bases, leaving 13 bases between them. For the CDR3, the DNA is TGTGCCAGCAGTTTTAGTCTAGCGAATTACAATGAGCAGTTCTTC. It yields the protein CASSFSLANYNEQFF.

Turning to this clone: Other nucleotide sequences from this sample produce the same CDR3. The chain is built from TRBV11-1 and TRBJ2-5; D is undetermined. CDR1 is SGHAT, CDR2 FQDESV, per germline (reference sequence). Trimming took 1 base from V and 0 from J, leaving 12 bases between them. This CDR3 comprises 16 residues. The CDR3, as DNA: TGTGCCAGCAGCTTAGGGGCAGGCCTATACCAAGAGACCCAGTACTTC. Protein product: CASSLGAGLYQETQYF.

With respect to this clone: Only one base separates this from a far larger clonotype, so it likely reflects a read error. V and J are TRBV28 and TRBJ1-1, with D unclear. There are 13 residues in the CDR3. Trimming shortened V by 5 bases and J by 1 base, and 8 bases separated the two germline ends. Germline loops: CDR1 MDHEN, CDR2 SYDVKM. CDR3 loop: CASSTTENTEAFF. CDR3 nucleotide sequence: TGTGCCAGCAGTACAACAGAGAACACTGAAGCTTTCTTT.

About this clone: Given a far larger clone just one base away, this is likely a sequencing read error. The same CDR3 can be traced to other DNA sequences in this sample. V usage is TRBV25-1 and J usage is TRBJ1-1; TRBD1 is a possible D gene (5 bases). Trimming took off 0 bases at V and 3 bases at J, with 8 bases between the two ends. The CDR3 is 14 residues long. In germline, CDR1 is MGHDK, CDR2 SYGVNS. In DNA, the CDR3 is TGTGCCAGCAGTGAATATGTGGGGGACACTGAAGCTTTCTTT. Its protein product is CASSEYVGDTEAFF.

This clone was observed many times. This CDR3 is also generated by other DNA sequences in the sample. The chain recombines TRBV6-5 with TRBJ1-1; 10 bases are shared with TRBD1. Germline assignment: CDR1 MNHEY and CDR2 SVGAGI. The V segment lost 4 bases and the J segment 3 bases; nucleotides outside the gene matches: 5. The CDR3 length is 15 residues. The CDR3 is CASSSGQGFYTEAFF. The CDR3 coding sequence is TGTGCCAGCAGTTCGGGACAGGGGTTTTACACTGAAGCTTTCTTT.